These T cell receptor beta chains were read from a single sample in a study of CD8 T cells in ankylosing spondylitis. TCRdb used MiXCR to reprocess the 5' RACE reads, holding one entry per CDR3 protein. The repertoire holds around 25,000 distinct CDR3 sequences, with 2% to 3% as singletons. The specimen sequenced was blood, either unsorted or a sorted T cell fraction (not recorded which). The receptors were gathered from a female donor with ankylosing spondylitis or in good health (not recorded which). CDR3s include the opening cysteine and the closing phenylalanine or tryptophan. D genes are given only for firm matches. Where a row states a size, it is once, few, many or the class of an expanded clone; other rows omit it.

clone_size: many; j_call: TRBJ1-6; v_call: TRBV9; d_call: .; cdr3_aa: CASSASTPGNSPLHF; cdr3_nt: TGTGCCAGCAGCGCCAGTACCCCTGGGAATTCACCCCTCCACTTT
clone_size: few; j_call: TRBJ2-1; v_call: TRBV9; d_call: .; cdr3_aa: CASSVDPTVSYNEQFF; cdr3_nt: TGTGCCAGCAGCGTAGATCCCACGGTCTCCTACAATGAGCAGTTCTTC
clone_size: many; j_call: TRBJ2-5; v_call: TRBV9; d_call: .; cdr3_aa: CASNLAPQETQYF; cdr3_nt: TGTGCCAGCAACCTTGCCCCCCAAGAGACCCAGTACTTC
clone_size: many; j_call: TRBJ2-3; v_call: TRBV9; d_call: TRBD2; cdr3_aa: CASSVGAGAVDTQYF; cdr3_nt: TGTGCCAGCAGCGTAGGCGCGGGAGCGGTAGATACGCAGTATTTT
clone_size: many; j_call: TRBJ1-1; v_call: TRBV9; d_call: TRBD1; cdr3_aa: CASSVGPRGQGRNTEAFF; cdr3_nt: TGTGCCAGCAGCGTAGGTCCCCGTGGACAGGGCCGGAACACTGAAGCTTTCTTT
clone_size: many; j_call: TRBJ1-2; v_call: TRBV9; d_call: .; cdr3_aa: CASSVDGMSNYGYTF; cdr3_nt: TGTGCCAGCAGCGTAGACGGGATGAGTAACTATGGCTACACCTTC
clone_size: .; j_call: TRBJ2-5; v_call: TRBV9; d_call: .; cdr3_aa: CASSVAPPGTSVGETQYF; cdr3_nt: TGTGCCAGCAGCGTAGCCCCCCCCGGGACCTCGGTCGGCGAGACCCAGTACTTC
clone_size: many; j_call: TRBJ2-7; v_call: TRBV9; d_call: .; cdr3_aa: CASSVAPLDTYEQYF; cdr3_nt: TGTGCCAGCAGCGTAGCCCCACTAGACACCTACGAGCAGTACTTC
clone_size: many; j_call: TRBJ2-2; v_call: TRBV9; d_call: .; cdr3_aa: CASRGQNTGELFF; cdr3_nt: TGTGCCAGCAGGGGACAGAACACCGGGGAGCTGTTTTTT
clone_size: many; j_call: TRBJ1-2; v_call: TRBV9; d_call: TRBD1; cdr3_aa: CASSPSGQGAEGYTF; cdr3_nt: TGTGCCAGCAGCCCCTCGGGACAGGGGGCCGAGGGCTACACCTTC
clone_size: .; j_call: TRBJ2-1; v_call: TRBV9; d_call: .; cdr3_aa: CASSVRAFDEQFF; cdr3_nt: TGTGCCAGCAGCGTAAGGGCCTTTGATGAGCAGTTCTTC
clone_size: many; j_call: TRBJ2-2; v_call: TRBV9; d_call: .; cdr3_aa: CASSVAITGELFF; cdr3_nt: TGTGCCAGCAGCGTGGCAATCACCGGGGAGCTGTTTTTT
clone_size: many; j_call: TRBJ1-3; v_call: TRBV9; d_call: .; cdr3_aa: CASSVGGVYSGNTIYF; cdr3_nt: TGTGCCAGCAGCGTAGGGGGGGTCTACTCTGGAAACACCATATATTTT
clone_size: many; j_call: TRBJ2-7; v_call: TRBV9; d_call: .; cdr3_aa: CASSLREQTTGEQYF; cdr3_nt: TGTGCCAGCAGCCTCCGGGAGCAGACTACTGGGGAGCAGTACTTC
clone_size: many; j_call: TRBJ2-7; v_call: TRBV9; d_call: .; cdr3_aa: CASSVGGDGMIYEQYF; cdr3_nt: TGTGCCAGCAGCGTTGGAGGTGACGGGATGATCTACGAGCAGTACTTC
clone_size: many; j_call: TRBJ2-4; v_call: TRBV9; d_call: TRBD1; cdr3_aa: CASSVEAGRQGAQNIQYF; cdr3_nt: TGTGCCAGCAGCGTAGAGGCTGGAAGACAGGGGGCCCAAAACATTCAGTACTTC
clone_size: many; j_call: TRBJ1-1; v_call: TRBV9; d_call: TRBD1; cdr3_aa: CASSRGQGVTEAFF; cdr3_nt: TGTGCCAGCAGCAGAGGACAGGGGGTCACTGAAGCTTTCTTT
clone_size: many; j_call: TRBJ2-7; v_call: TRBV9; d_call: .; cdr3_aa: CASSALQGSYEQYF; cdr3_nt: TGTGCCAGCAGCGCCCTACAGGGTTCCTACGAGCAGTACTTC
clone_size: .; j_call: TRBJ2-1; v_call: TRBV9; d_call: TRBD2; cdr3_aa: CASSVDLAEYNEQFF; cdr3_nt: TGTGCCAGCAGCGTAGATCTAGCGGAATACAATGAGCAGTTCTTC
clone_size: many; j_call: TRBJ2-1; v_call: TRBV9; d_call: .; cdr3_aa: CASSVVAEPRYEQFF; cdr3_nt: TGTGCCAGCAGCGTAGTGGCGGAGCCTCGCTATGAGCAGTTCTTC
clone_size: many; j_call: TRBJ2-1; v_call: TRBV9; d_call: TRBD2; cdr3_aa: CASSPRGIAGVNEQFF; cdr3_nt: TGTGCCAGCAGCCCCAGGGGGATAGCGGGGGTAAATGAGCAGTTCTTC
clone_size: many; j_call: TRBJ1-6; v_call: TRBV9; d_call: TRBD1; cdr3_aa: CASSVAPTGGGSPLHF; cdr3_nt: TGTGCCAGCAGCGTAGCCCCGACAGGGGGCGGTTCACCCCTCCACTTT
clone_size: many; j_call: TRBJ1-5; v_call: TRBV9; d_call: .; cdr3_aa: CASSVEGLPAQPQHF; cdr3_nt: TGTGCCAGCAGCGTAGAAGGTCTTCCGGCTCAGCCCCAGCATTTT
clone_size: many; j_call: TRBJ2-3; v_call: TRBV9; d_call: TRBD2; cdr3_aa: CASSVIAGVADTQYF; cdr3_nt: TGTGCCAGCAGCGTAATTGCGGGAGTAGCTGATACGCAGTATTTT
clone_size: many; j_call: TRBJ2-1; v_call: TRBV9; d_call: TRBD1; cdr3_aa: CASSSRDRDPYNEQFF; cdr3_nt: TGTGCCAGCAGCTCCCGGGACAGGGACCCCTACAATGAGCAGTTCTTC